A single T cell receptor beta chain is shown here with its context. This sample is part of a study of memory CD4+ T cells and cytomegalovirus serostatus. The length of the CDR3 is 15 residues. Germline CDR1 is SGHVS and CDR2 is FQNEAQ. The V end lost 5 bases, the J end lost 5 bases, and 18 bases lay between the germline ends. Here immunoSEQ multiplex PCR was the method, and the copy in TCRdb shows in-frame clones only, minus some. The data hold tens of thousands of clones, with 75% to 85% observed a single time. The sort gate was single viable CD3+CD4+CD8-CD45RO+ cells for memory CD4+ T cells. The rearrangement uses TRBV7-8 and TRBJ1-1; the D is unclear. The sequenced sample consisted of memory CD4+ T cells from blood. This receptor was obtained from an adult in good health and CMV-seronegative. CDR3 protein: CASSPSGLRGTEAFF. In DNA form, the CDR3 reads TGTGCCAGCAGCCCCTCTGGGCTGAGAGGGACTGAAGCTTTCTTT.